The present entry profiles one TCR beta chain with its context. Its specificity is not known. Sequence at one end of the junction differs from germline and may be a read error. Three rounds of nested PCR, following a modified ARM-PCR protocol, produced the TCRbeta library. In TCRdb, the multiplex PCR reads were re-called with MiXCR into one record per CDR3 protein. Of about 85,000 distinct CDR3 sequences listed, roughly 62% are singletons. This sample is drawn from a study of tumor and adjacent non-tumor tissue in lung cancer. Findings and caveats of the study: Higher tumor TCR diversity was associated with shorter survival. Significantly higher TCR diversity was found in tumor than normal lung.

The length of the CDR3 is 14 residues. This sample's RNA came from whole unsorted tissue. Donors were chemotherapy-naive, newly diagnosed lung cancer surgical patients in China, August–November 2014. The TCR was taken from a man between 65 and 79 years old with non-small cell lung cancer. This chain links TRBV12-3 or TRBV12-4 with TRBJ2-3; D not certain. Sequencing input: lung tumor tissue. CDR3: CASSFMVTTDTQYF. CDR3 DNA: TGTGCCAGCAGTTTTATGGTAACCACAGATACGCAATATTTT.